The source of this T cell receptor beta chain is a study of blood T cells in healthy people across ages. Study-wide findings and caveats: Per million T cells, the diversity of TCR beta decreased roughly linearly as age advanced.

The CDR3 sequence is 16 residues long. V was pared by 6 bases and J by 0 bases, with 17 bases between. Comments on this clonotype: Its target is not known.

In terms of origin and age, donors were healthy Caucasian individuals from Russia aged 6 to 90. It was with a sample-barcoded 5' primer and a J-beta primer mix that a second PCR of about 6 to 12 cycles was run. TCRdb re-called the 5' RACE reads through MiXCR, storing one row per CDR3 protein. The sample has some 670,000 distinct CDR3 sequences, about 51% seen once. The V call is TRBV12-3 or TRBV12-4, the J call TRBJ2-5; D possibly corresponds to TRBD1 (5 bases). The receptor was isolated from a woman aged 80 or over in good health. The sample comprised blood. The CDR3 is CASRPSRAAYQETQYF. The CDR3 DNA reads TGTGCCAGCAGGCCGAGCAGGGCCGCGTACCAAGAGACCCAGTACTTC.